Shown below are 23 T cell receptor beta chains from a single sample sequenced in a study of blood T cell repertoires in COVID-19. The assay was immunoSEQ multiplex PCR, and TCRdb's table has in-frame clones only and misses some. This sample yields about 31,000 clones, of which roughly 90% are seen a single time; under 0.7% belongs to the top ten. The sample comprised peripheral blood. The receptors shown here come from a woman between 40 and 50 years old with active or convalescent COVID-19.

The V and J genes are TRBV7-8 and TRBJ2-3; 10 bases line up with TRBD2. Germline V gene sequence: CDR1 SGHVS, CDR2 FQNEAQ. The CDR3 contains 14 residues. V was clipped by 7 bases and J by 3 bases; unmatched bases: 4. CDR3 amino acids: CASTSGRGTDTQYF. DNA of the CDR3: TGTGCCAGCACCAGCGGGAGGGGGACAGATACGCAGTATTTT.

J is TRBJ1-1 and V is TRBV3-1 (or the pseudogene TRBV3-2); TRBD1 matches 7 bases. CDR3 size: 14 residues. Looked up from germline, CDR1 is LGHDT and CDR2 is YNNKEL (reference sequence). V shed 5 bases and J 1 base; nucleotides not matched to a gene: 4. The CDR3 spells CASSLGQWNTEAFF. The CDR3 region has the DNA TGTGCCAGCAGCTTGGGACAGTGGAACACTGAAGCTTTCTTT.

This CDR3 is CASSLAQGVMYNEQFF. CDR3 bases: TGTGCCAGCAGCTTGGCACAGGGGGTGATGTACAATGAGCAGTTCTTC. The chain combines TRBV5-6 with TRBJ2-1; TRBD1 aligns across 8 bases. Trimming at V came to 0 bases and at J to 4 bases, leaving 6 bases not matched to a gene. This CDR3 has 16 amino acids. Germline lookup yields CDR1 SGHDT and CDR2 YYEEEE.

The chain links TRBV24-1 to TRBJ1-4, with D perhaps matching TRBD1 (5 bases). V was cut by 0 bases and J by 3 bases, with 7 bases left in between. This CDR3 spans 15 amino acids. CDR1 is KGHDR, CDR2 SFDVKD, per germline. The CDR3 sequence is CATSDLKGSNEKLFF. In DNA, the CDR3 is TGTGCCACCAGTGATTTGAAGGGGTCTAATGAAAAACTGTTTTTT.

The rearrangement uses TRBV2 and TRBJ2-7; 7 bases are shared with TRBD1. Germline CDR1 SNHLY, CDR2 FYNNEI. V lost 5 bases, J lost 4 bases, and 20 bases stayed unmatched. The CDR3 sequence is 18 residues long. CDR3 sequence: CASSSAAGTVHGPYEQYF. Here the CDR3 DNA reads TGTGCCAGCAGTTCGGCGGCTGGGACAGTACATGGGCCATACGAGCAGTACTTC.

CDR3 sequence: CAWIGGAGANVLTF. The CDR3 DNA sequence: TGTGCCTGGATCGGGGGGGCTGGGGCCAACGTCCTGACTTTC. V is TRBV30 and J is TRBJ2-6, with 8 bases lining up with TRBD2. The CDR3 extends over 14 amino acids. The J segment lost 2 bases and the V segment lost 4 bases, leaving 1 base of the junction unmatched. Germline-derived CDR1 and CDR2 are GTSNPN and SVGIG (reference sequence).

The chain links TRBV6-6 to TRBJ1-5, with D unresolved. This CDR3 spans 14 amino acids. Germline V gene lookup returns CDR1 MNHNY and CDR2 SVGAGI (reference sequence). Trimming took off 6 bases at V and 2 bases at J, with 11 bases between the two ends. The CDR3 DNA reads TGTGCCAGCAGCTACCCCGGAGGCAATCAGCCCCAGCATTTT. Its protein is CASSYPGGNQPQHF.

This chain connects TRBV19 to TRBJ2-3, with D perhaps matching TRBD1 (6 bases). CDR3 length: 15 residues. CDR1 is LNHDA, CDR2 SQIVND, per germline (reference sequence). Trimming pared 3 bases from V and 6 bases from J, leaving 16 bases between. CDR3 sequence (DNA): TGTGCCAGTAGTATCACAGGGACGGGCGGGGATACGCAGTATTTT. This encodes CASSITGTGGDTQYF.

The chain combines TRBV5-1 with TRBJ1-1, with 9 bases fitting TRBD1. CDR3 length equals 14 residues. Per germline, CDR1 SGHRS and CDR2 YFSETQ. V was pared by 7 bases and J by 1 base, with 5 bases of the junction left unmatched. The CDR3 region is CASRKTGGNTEAFF. The CDR3 nucleotides are TGCGCCAGCCGGAAGACAGGGGGGAACACTGAAGCTTTCTTT.

The CDR3 region is CASSWSGVSYEQYF. The CDR3 DNA sequence: TGTGCCAGCTCCTGGTCGGGGGTCTCCTACGAGCAGTACTTC. The chain is built from TRBV2 and TRBJ2-7; TRBD2 might be the D (6 bases). This CDR3 comprises 14 residues. Germline V gives CDR1 SNHLY, CDR2 FYNNEI. The V and J ends lost 8 bases and 0 bases respectively, with 14 bases between them.

This clone was counted between two and nine times. The rearrangement links TRBV4-3 to TRBJ1-2; a weak D match, TRBD1 (6 bases). The germline CDR1 and CDR2 sequences are LGHNA and YSLEER. The CDR3 loop spans 16 amino acids. Trimming took 0 bases from V and 8 from J, leaving 19 bases between them. The CDR3 reads CASSQDGGSSYGGYTF. DNA for the CDR3: TGCGCCAGCAGCCAAGATGGGGGCTCAAGTTACGGAGGCTACACCTTC.

The chain combines TRBV7-9 with TRBJ2-2; 15 bases align to TRBD2. The CDR3 has 19 residues. V was clipped by 2 bases and J by 5 bases; unmatched bases: 9. Germline lookup yields CDR1 SEHNR and CDR2 FQNEAQ (reference sequence). DNA of the CDR3: TGTGCCAGCAGCTTAACTGGACTAGCGGGAGGGCCTTGGACCGGGGAGCTGTTTTTT. Translating it yields CASSLTGLAGGPWTGELFF.

V is TRBV30 and J is TRBJ2-7, with D perhaps TRBD2 (7 bases). Germline V gene sequence: CDR1 GTSNPN, CDR2 SVGIG (reference sequence). V lost 0 bases and J lost 9, with 36 bases in between. This CDR3 comprises 20 residues. CDR3 protein: CAWSVGRPGTTGQTTRGQYF. The CDR3 DNA reads TGTGCCTGGAGTGTTGGGAGGCCTGGGACTACGGGACAAACAACCCGGGGGCAGTACTTC.

This chain connects TRBV11-3 to TRBJ2-1, with TRBD2 as a possible D gene (6 bases). V lost 5 bases and J lost 6, with 11 bases in between. This CDR3 is 13 amino acids long. Germline values: CDR1 SGHNT, CDR2 YENEEA. This CDR3 is CASSNRGTNEQFF. The CDR3 DNA sequence: TGTGCCAGCAGCAACCGGGGGACCAATGAGCAGTTCTTC.

The rearrangement uses TRBV30 and TRBJ1-2; TRBD1 might be the D (6 bases). The germline V and J ends were trimmed by 4 bases and 10 bases, with 13 bases remaining between them. The germline CDR1 and CDR2 sequences are GTSNPN and SVGIG (reference sequence). The CDR3 extends over 11 amino acids. This chain's CDR3 is CAWTGATHYTF. The CDR3 region has the DNA TGTGCCTGGACAGGGGCCACACACTACACCTTC.

As regards this clone: Sequence at one end of the junction differs from germline and may be a read error. J is TRBJ2-1 and V is TRBV7-7; D may be TRBD1 (5 bases). CDR1 SSHAT and CDR2 FNYEAQ come from the germline V gene (reference sequence). The CDR3 spans 13 residues. CDR3 loop: CASSPGQDYEQFF. The CDR3 coding sequence is TGTGCTAGCAGCCCTGGACAAGACTATGAGCAGTTCTTC.

This clone showed up just a few times. This chain joins TRBV7-9 and TRBJ1-1; D unclear. With 2 bases removed from V and 4 bases from J, the gap between germline ends came to 14 bases. Germline V gene lookup returns CDR1 SEHNR and CDR2 FQNEAQ (reference sequence). The CDR3 has 15 amino acids. CDR3 sequence: CASSLSPPGGTEAFF. The CDR3 DNA reads TGTGCCAGCAGCTTATCACCTCCGGGTGGCACTGAAGCTTTCTTT.

The rearrangement joins TRBV18 to TRBJ1-1; 8 bases are shared with TRBD1. V trimming: 5 bases; J trimming: 3 bases; junction bases outside the gene matches: 5. The CDR3 runs to 14 residues. The germline CDR1 and CDR2 sequences are KGHSH and LQKENI. The CDR3 nucleotides are TGTGCCAGCTCATATACAGGGGGGGACACTGAAGCTTTCTTT. Protein product: CASSYTGGDTEAFF.

The chain carries TRBV9 and TRBJ1-2; perhaps TRBD1 as D (5 bases). V was shortened by 3 bases and J by 4 bases, with 10 bases between the two germline ends. The V gene's germline CDR1 is SGDLS and CDR2 YYNGEE. This CDR3 has 13 amino acids. The CDR3, as DNA: TGTGCCAGCAGCGGCAGGGTAGGCTATGGCTACACCTTC. Translated, it gives CASSGRVGYGYTF. Complete variable domain (other parts from reference TRBV9 and TRBJ1-2): DSGVTQTPKHLITATGQRVTLRCSPRSGDLSVYWYQQSLDQGLQFLIQYYNGEERAKGNILERFSAQQFPDLHSELNLSSLELGDSALYFCASSGRVGYGYTFGSGTRLTVV.

This chain connects TRBV6-5 to TRBJ1-4; 10 positions agree with TRBD1. This CDR3 has 15 residues. The V gene's germline CDR1 is MNHEY and CDR2 SVGAGI. V shed 6 bases and J 7 bases; nucleotides not matched to a gene: 8. CDR3 in amino acids: CASRIGGQGSEKLFF. The CDR3 nucleotides read TGTGCCAGCAGGATAGGGGGACAGGGGAGTGAAAAACTGTTTTTT.

J is TRBJ2-5 and V is TRBV27; D might be TRBD2 (6 bases). The CDR3 has 15 residues. Trimming cost V 5 bases and J 2 bases, with 15 bases left between them. The germline V gene has CDR1 MNHEY and CDR2 SMNVEV (reference sequence). The CDR3 coding sequence is TGTGCCAGCAGTCTAATTGGGGGAGGACAAGAGACCCAGTACTTC. Translation: CASSLIGGGQETQYF.

The chain links TRBV7-9 to TRBJ1-3, with TRBD1 matching 10 bases. Germline CDR1 reads SEHNR; CDR2 reads FQNEAQ (reference sequence). The J segment lost 0 bases and the V segment lost 2 bases, leaving 1 base of the junction unmatched. The CDR3 is 16 amino acids. The CDR3 DNA follows: TGTGCCAGCAGCTTAAGGGACAGGGGCTCTGGAAACACCATATATTTT. This codes for CASSLRDRGSGNTIYF.

This chain connects TRBV30 to TRBJ2-7, with 11 nucleotides matching TRBD2. The CDR3 contains 13 residues. Per the germline V gene, CDR1 is GTSNPN and CDR2 is SVGIG (reference sequence). Trimming took 7 bases from V and 2 from J; bases not matched to a gene: 4. CDR3 sequence: CALGTSGTYEQYF. CDR3 coding DNA: TGTGCCTTGGGGACTAGCGGAACCTACGAGCAGTACTTC.